This TCR beta chain was profiled in a study of CD8+CD57+ T cells in acquired aplastic anemia (dated by TCRdb to 2017 to 2018). Context from the whole study: A mean of roughly 3.2 ug of DNA, ranging from roughly 0.2 to 30 ug, was extracted from sorted CD4+ and CD8+ cells. A CD8+CD57+ expansion meant a frequency higher than the mean frequency seen in healthy subjects. Broad study findings and their caveats: Roughly 29 CD8+ CDR3 sequences were found in both patients and controls but appeared to be highly expressed in patients and within the immunodominant clones of the patients. CD8+ Simpson's diversity did not differ significantly between patients and healthy controls (P=0.060).

As regards this clonotype: Its antigen is not yet known. Base qualities are not provided; no much larger clone lies one nucleotide away.

Patients chosen for sequencing had shown expansion of CD8+CD57+ cells by flow cytometry. Every patient had severe acquired aplastic anemia, diagnosed using the International Study of Aplastic Anemia and Agranulocytosis and Camitta criteria. Patients had received no therapy at the time of blood sampling. In this study, sorted CD4+ and CD8+ T cells from the blood of healthy subjects and of severe aplastic anemia patients had their TCR repertoires deep-sequenced. Patients were enrolled under clinicaltrials.gov protocols 00001620, 01623167, 00001397, 00071045, 00081523 and 00961064 in the USA. Ficoll-Paque density gradient centrifugation was used to isolate peripheral blood mononuclear cells. Before DNA extraction, CD4+ and CD8+ T cells were sorted by FACS or by magnetic beads. Genomic DNA was used as template for profiling of TCR beta VDJ combinations and CDR3 sequences. An Illumina HiSeq 2000 was used for TCR repertoire sequencing. The authors processed their data as follows. TRBV/TRBJ rearrangement plots, CDR3 size and DJ length profiles, and Simpson's diversity index were used to evaluate the repertoires. The most abundant DNA sequence in the deep sequencing data was defined as the immunodominant clone. CDR3 amino acid sequences were checked for sharing across subjects and were also compared against the VDJdb database and published repertoires. The public sequencing data were trimmed at Q25 with fastp and processed into clonotypes with MiXCR by TCRdb, which kept only in-frame beta chains. Each record represents a unique CDR3 protein, reported with the most common genes and DNA among its rows. TCRdb, rather than the study authors, made the V and J calls. This sample gives about 160,000 distinct CDR3 sequences in total; 71% of them show up just once. The ten biggest clones cover approximately 48% of the sample.

The germline V gene (reference sequence) provides CDR1 DFQATT and CDR2 SNEGSKA. V drops 4 bases and J drops 4 bases, leaving 14 bases in between. From cysteine to phenylalanine, the CDR3 is 14 amino acids long. CDR3 DNA is the only sequence kept; it has 42 bases, read in frame from the first base. The source of this sequence is a human donor with aplastic anemia. Sequences were obtained from sorted CD4+, CD8+, or CD8+CD57+ T cells (not recorded which) from PBMCs. The chain was built from TRBV20-1 and TRBJ2-1; matching of 6 bases hints at TRBD1 as the D gene. The sequence in DNA is TGCAGTGCTACGGAAGGGGGTCCTTACAATGAGCAGTTCTTC. Translated, this is CSATEGGPYNEQFF.